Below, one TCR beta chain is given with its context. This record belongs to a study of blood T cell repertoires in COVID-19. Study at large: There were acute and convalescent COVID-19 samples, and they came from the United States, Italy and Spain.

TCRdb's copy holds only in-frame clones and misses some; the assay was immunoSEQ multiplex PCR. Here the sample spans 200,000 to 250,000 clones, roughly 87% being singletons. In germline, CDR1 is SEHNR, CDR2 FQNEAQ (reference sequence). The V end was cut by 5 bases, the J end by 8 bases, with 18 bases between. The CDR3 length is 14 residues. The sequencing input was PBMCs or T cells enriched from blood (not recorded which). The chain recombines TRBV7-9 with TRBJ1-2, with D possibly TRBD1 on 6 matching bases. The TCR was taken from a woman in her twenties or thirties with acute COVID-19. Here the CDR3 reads CASSLGQPVVGYTF. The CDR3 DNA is TGTGCCAGCAGCCTCGGACAGCCTGTGGTGGGCTACACCTTC.